The 18 T cell receptor beta chains below come from one sample, sequenced in a study of T cell responses to AZD1222 COVID-19 vaccine. TCRdb's copy holds only in-frame clones and misses some; the assay was immunoSEQ multiplex PCR. The sample records about 160,000 clones, around 91% being singletons. The material sequenced was peripheral blood, taken on day 0 of AZD1222 vaccination. Receptors originate from an adult in good health.

V is TRBV10-3 and J is TRBJ2-3; D gene ambiguous. Germline loops: CDR1 ENHRY, CDR2 SYGVKD. Trimming left V 5 bases short and J 0 bases short, with 9 bases between. The CDR3 spans 14 residues. CDR3 protein: CAISRQTSTDTQYF. The CDR3 DNA follows: TGTGCCATCAGTCGGCAGACTAGCACAGATACGCAGTATTTT.

This chain uses TRBV6-1 with TRBJ1-1, with 8 bases aligning to TRBD1. Germline V lookup: CDR1 MNHNS, CDR2 SASEGT. The CDR3 spans 15 residues. The junction had 1 base not matched to a gene; V was cut back by 1 base and J by 0 bases. CDR3 bases: TGTGCCAGCAGTGAAGAGACAGGGGTGAACACTGAAGCTTTCTTT. This gives the protein CASSEETGVNTEAFF.

This clone was seen just once. The CDR3 region has the DNA TGTGCCAGCAGCCAGACCACAGGGAGGCACACTGAAGCTTTCTTT. Translating it yields CASSQTTGRHTEAFF. This sequence joins TRBV7-2 and TRBJ1-1, with D perhaps matching TRBD1 (6 bases). This CDR3 comprises 15 residues. Trimming cost V 5 bases and J 3 bases, with 16 bases left between them. Germline CDR1 and CDR2: SGHTA and FQGNSA. Together with reference TRBV7-2 and TRBJ1-1, the CDR3 gives the full variable domain: GAGVSQSPSNKVTEKGKDVELRCDPISGHTALYWYRQSLGQGLEFLIYFQGNSAPDKSGLPSDRFSAERTGGSVSTLTIQRTQQEDSAVYLCASSQTTGRHTEAFFGQGTRLTVV.

The V call is TRBV7-9, the J call TRBJ2-1; a possible D gene is TRBD1 (5 bases). CDR3 size: 15 residues. Germline CDR1 and CDR2: SEHNR and FQNEAQ (reference sequence). The germline V and J ends were trimmed by 6 bases and 2 bases, with 14 bases remaining between them. DNA for the CDR3: TGTGCCAGCAGAGGGGATCAAGAGGCCTACAATGAGCAGTTCTTC. It encodes CASRGDQEAYNEQFF.

By share of the sample, this clone is medium-sized (0.01 to 0.1%). Other nucleotide sequences in the sample specify the same CDR3. J is TRBJ2-3 and V is TRBV6-4, with D perhaps matching TRBD1 or TRBD2 (6 bases each). The CDR3 sequence is 15 residues long. From germline, CDR1 is MRHNA and CDR2 SNTAGT. V dropped 0 bases and J dropped 2 bases, with 9 bases sitting between them. The DNA for the CDR3 is TGTGCCAGCAGTGACTCCGGGGGCGCCACAGATACGCAGTATTTT. It codes for CASSDSGGATDTQYF.

J is TRBJ1-2 and V is TRBV30; unclear D gene. The germline V gene has CDR1 GTSNPN and CDR2 SVGIG (reference sequence). This CDR3 is built from 13 residues. V lost 4 bases to trimming and J lost 3 bases, with 12 bases between them. The CDR3 region has the DNA TGTGCCTGGAAAGACCAAAAGGACTATGGCTACACCTTC. Its translation is CAWKDQKDYGYTF.

This rearrangement joins TRBV27 to TRBJ1-6; D is undetermined. Germline values: CDR1 MNHEY, CDR2 SMNVEV (reference sequence). The CDR3 is 12 amino acids. Trimming left V 3 bases short and J 6 bases short, with 3 bases between. This CDR3 is CASSFVNSPLHF. For the CDR3, the DNA is TGTGCCAGCAGTTTTGTTAATTCACCCCTCCACTTT.

This chain connects TRBV10-1 to TRBJ2-1; D might be TRBD1 (6 bases). Germline loops: CDR1 WNHNN, CDR2 SYGVQD (reference sequence). V was cut by 6 bases and J by 4 bases, with 10 bases left in between. The CDR3 totals 13 residues. The CDR3 region is CASSLTGYNEQFF. The CDR3 DNA reads TGCGCCAGCAGCTTAACAGGGTACAATGAGCAGTTCTTC.

V and J are TRBV6-1 and TRBJ1-6, with a possible D match to TRBD1 (6 bases). Germline values: CDR1 MNHNS, CDR2 SASEGT. V shed 2 bases and J shed 15 bases, with 14 bases lying between them. The CDR3 is 13 residues long. The CDR3 here is CASSESGWGHLHF. CDR3 bases: TGTGCCAGCAGTGAATCGGGGTGGGGACACCTCCACTTT.

The chain employs TRBV11-2 and TRBJ2-7; unclear D gene. The CDR3 covers 14 residues. V was shortened by 5 bases and J by 6 bases, with 17 bases between the two germline ends. The germline V gene encodes CDR1 SGHAT and CDR2 FQNNGV. The CDR3 sequence: CASSPLGPTAEQYF. CDR3 DNA sequence: TGTGCCAGCAGCCCTCTGGGTCCGACCGCCGAGCAGTACTTC.

This clone appeared a single time. The chain combines TRBV19 with TRBJ1-4; D unresolved. This CDR3 is built from 15 residues. Germline assignment: CDR1 LNHDA and CDR2 SQIVND (reference sequence). V was clipped by 4 bases and J by 4 bases, with 13 bases between them. CDR3 protein: CASSNPRRHNEKLFF. The DNA for the CDR3 is TGTGCCAGTAGTAACCCTAGGAGGCATAATGAAAAACTGTTTTTT.

The rearrangement uses TRBV7-2 and TRBJ1-4; the D gene is possibly TRBD1 (5 bases). This CDR3 is 15 amino acids long. The germline V and J ends were trimmed by 1 base and 5 bases, with 11 bases remaining between them. Germline loops: CDR1 SGHTA, CDR2 FQGNSA. The CDR3 nucleotides read TGTGCCAGCAGCTTAGGGGGCGTCTCGAATGAAAAACTGTTTTTT. It specifies CASSLGGVSNEKLFF.

This clone was found once. The V and J genes are TRBV15 and TRBJ2-2; 8 bases fit TRBD2. Germline CDR1 LNHNV, CDR2 YYDKDF (reference sequence). The V gene end was trimmed by 3 bases and the J gene end by 3 bases; junction bases not matched to a gene: 12. The CDR3 is 18 residues long. CDR3 coding DNA: TGTGCCACCAGCAGGGTACGGGGAGCGGGGGCGTACACCGGGGAGCTGTTTTTT. Its protein product is CATSRVRGAGAYTGELFF. The whole variable domain, remainder taken from reference TRBV15 and TRBJ2-2, is DAMVIQNPRYQVTQFGKPVTLSCSQTLNHNVMYWYQQKSSQAPKLLFHYYDKDFNNEADTPDNFQSRRPNTSFCFLDIRSPGLGDTAMYLCATSRVRGAGAYTGELFFGEGSRLTVL.

This chain connects TRBV5-4 to TRBJ1-2, with 8 positions matching TRBD1. CDR1 and CDR2 (germline): SGHNT, YYREEE (reference sequence). V lost 4 bases to trimming and J lost 4 bases; unmatched junction nucleotides: 9. CDR3 length equals 15 residues. DNA for the CDR3: TGTGCCAGCAGCCGGGCGGGACAGGAGATCTATGGCTACACCTTC. Translated: CASSRAGQEIYGYTF.

This rearrangement joins TRBV5-4 to TRBJ1-2; D perhaps matches TRBD1 (6 bases). CDR1 is SGHNT and CDR2 is YYREEE in the germline V gene (reference sequence). Trimming stripped 2 bases from V and 7 bases from J, with 12 bases between. CDR3 size: 13 residues. The CDR3 nucleotides are TGTGCCAGCAGCTTATCCGGGACACTTGGCTACACCTTC. Protein product: CASSLSGTLGYTF. Full variable domain (outside the CDR3, taken from reference TRBV5-4 and TRBJ1-2): ETGVTQSPTHLIKTRGQQVTLRCSSQSGHNTVSWYQQALGQGPQFIFQYYREEENGRGNFPPRFSGLQFPNYSSELNVNALELDDSALYLCASSLSGTLGYTFGSGTRLTVV.

This clone showed up just a few times. The CDR3 region is CASSDSDRDTGELFF. CDR3 nucleotide sequence: TGTGCCAGCAGTGACTCGGACAGGGACACCGGGGAGCTGTTTTTT. The J gene is TRBJ2-2, the V gene TRBV6-4; TRBD1 matches 8 bases. The junction had 0 bases not matched to a gene; V was cut back by 0 bases and J by 3 bases. CDR3 length: 15 residues. Germline values: CDR1 MRHNA, CDR2 SNTAGT.

Comment on this clone: At one end, the junction sequence differs from germline, possibly due to a read error. V and J are TRBV7-7 and TRBJ2-2; D unclear. Germline assignment: CDR1 SSHAT and CDR2 FNYEAQ (reference sequence). CDR3 size: 13 residues. CDR3 nucleotides: TGTGCTAGCAGCGTAACAGTCACCGGGGAGCTGTTTTTT. Residues: CASSVTVTGELFF.

This chain links TRBV10-3 with TRBJ2-1; D possibly corresponds to TRBD1 (5 bases). The CDR3 runs to 13 residues. From germline, CDR1 is ENHRY and CDR2 SYGVKD. Trimming removed 8 bases at V and 6 bases at J, with 14 bases between. The CDR3 protein is CAIGRTGPNEQFF. CDR3 nucleotides: TGTGCCATCGGGCGAACAGGACCCAATGAGCAGTTCTTC.